The subject of this entry is one T cell receptor (beta chain). This entry comes from a study of CD8+ T cells in alopecia areata. For the study at large: Treated patients were dosed with oral tofacitinib, taking 5 to 10 mg twice daily.

The treatment here: oral pan-JAK inhibitor, 5-10 mg twice daily. cDNA reverse transcribed from extracted RNA served as the sequencing template. Measured with immunoSEQ multiplex PCR; TCRdb has only the in-frame clones, and not every one. The repertoire holds roughly 100,000 clones, with 80% to 90% as singletons. V dropped 1 base and J dropped 4 bases, with 6 bases sitting between them. There are 13 residues in the CDR3. Germline values: CDR1 SGHNT, CDR2 YYREEE (reference sequence). Source: CD8+ T cells sorted from blood, taken at roughly week 30, from a patient treated with tofacitinib. The sequence came from a human donor with alopecia areata. V usage is TRBV5-4 and J usage is TRBJ2-1; possible D gene TRBD2, 5 bases. The CDR3 region is CASSLTGYNEQFF. The CDR3 DNA is TGTGCCAGCAGCTTGACGGGATACAATGAGCAGTTCTTC.